This T cell receptor (beta chain) appears in the sequencing data of a study of control samples from healthy donors and cancer patients. The method was immunoSEQ multiplex PCR; TCRdb's version includes in-frame clones alone and lacks a portion of them. The top ten clones hold roughly 4.3% of a sample with fewer than 200,000 clones, 90% to 95% of them seen once. Germline CDR1 SQVTM, CDR2 ANQGSEA. V lost 6 bases to trimming and J lost 6 bases, with 2 bases between them. The CDR3 contains 8 residues. This chain joins TRBV29-1 and TRBJ1-2; the D is unclear. The sequence was collected from an older woman in good health. Sequenced input: blood. Here the CDR3 reads CSVDGYTF. DNA of the CDR3: TGCAGCGTAGATGGCTACACCTTC.